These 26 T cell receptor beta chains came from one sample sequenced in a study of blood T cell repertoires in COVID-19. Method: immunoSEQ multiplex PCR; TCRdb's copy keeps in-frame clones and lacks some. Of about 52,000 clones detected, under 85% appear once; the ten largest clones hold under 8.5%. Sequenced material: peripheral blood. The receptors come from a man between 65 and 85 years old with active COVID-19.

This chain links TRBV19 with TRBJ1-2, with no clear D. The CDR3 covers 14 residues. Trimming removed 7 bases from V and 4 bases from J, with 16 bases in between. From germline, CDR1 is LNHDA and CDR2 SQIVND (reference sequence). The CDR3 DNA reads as TGTGCCAGTACCGAGGCGGCGGTGGGCTATGGCTACACCTTC. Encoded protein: CASTEAAVGYGYTF.

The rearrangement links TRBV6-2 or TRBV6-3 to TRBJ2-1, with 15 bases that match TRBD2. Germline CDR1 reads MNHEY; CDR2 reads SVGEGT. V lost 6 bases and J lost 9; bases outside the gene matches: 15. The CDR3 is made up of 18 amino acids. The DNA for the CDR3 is TGTGCCAGCAGCCCACTCGGGACTAGCGGGGGGTTTGTTCCTGAGCAGTTCTTC. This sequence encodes CASSPLGTSGGFVPEQFF.

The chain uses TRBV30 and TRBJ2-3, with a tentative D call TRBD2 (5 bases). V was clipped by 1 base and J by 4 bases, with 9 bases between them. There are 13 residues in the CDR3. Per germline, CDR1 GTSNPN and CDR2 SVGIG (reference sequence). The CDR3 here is CAWSGLAPDTQYF. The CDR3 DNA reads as TGTGCCTGGAGTGGTCTAGCCCCAGATACGCAGTATTTT.

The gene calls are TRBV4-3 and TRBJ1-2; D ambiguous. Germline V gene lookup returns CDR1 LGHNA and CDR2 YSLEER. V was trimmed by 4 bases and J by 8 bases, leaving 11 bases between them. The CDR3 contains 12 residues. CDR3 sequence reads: CASSLDTYGYTF. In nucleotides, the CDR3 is TGCGCCAGCAGCCTCGACACGTACGGCTACACCTTC.

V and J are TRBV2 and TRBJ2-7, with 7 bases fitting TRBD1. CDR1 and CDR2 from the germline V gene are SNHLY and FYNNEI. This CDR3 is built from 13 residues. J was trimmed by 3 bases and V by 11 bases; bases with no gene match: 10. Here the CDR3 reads CAGSRDRNYEQYF. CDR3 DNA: TGTGCCGGGTCCCGGGACAGAAACTACGAGCAGTACTTC.

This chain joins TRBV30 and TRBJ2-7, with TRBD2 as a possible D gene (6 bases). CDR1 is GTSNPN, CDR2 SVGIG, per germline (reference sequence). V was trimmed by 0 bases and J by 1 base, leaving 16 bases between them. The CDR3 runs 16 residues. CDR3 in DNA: TGTGCCTGGAGTGTACGACCCGGGGGAATTTCCTACGAGCAGTACTTC. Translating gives CAWSVRPGGISYEQYF.

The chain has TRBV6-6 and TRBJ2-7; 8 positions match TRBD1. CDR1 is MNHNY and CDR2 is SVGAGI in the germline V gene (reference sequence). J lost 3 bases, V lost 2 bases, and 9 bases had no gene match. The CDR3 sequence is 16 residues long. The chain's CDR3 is CASSYVGAGGHYEQYF. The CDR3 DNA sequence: TGTGCCAGCAGTTACGTGGGGGCAGGGGGCCACTACGAGCAGTACTTC.

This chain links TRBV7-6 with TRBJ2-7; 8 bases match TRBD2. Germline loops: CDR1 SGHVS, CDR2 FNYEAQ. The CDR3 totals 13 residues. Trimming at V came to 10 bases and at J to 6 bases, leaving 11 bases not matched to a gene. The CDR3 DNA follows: TGTGCCACTCTCGAATCGGGGGGGGTCGAGCAGTACTTC. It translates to CATLESGGVEQYF.

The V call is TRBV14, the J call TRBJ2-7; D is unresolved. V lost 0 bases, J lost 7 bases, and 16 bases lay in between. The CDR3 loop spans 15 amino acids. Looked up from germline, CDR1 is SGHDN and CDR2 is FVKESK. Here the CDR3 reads CASSQDVRRIDEQYF. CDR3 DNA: TGTGCCAGCAGCCAAGACGTGAGGCGGATAGATGAGCAGTACTTC.

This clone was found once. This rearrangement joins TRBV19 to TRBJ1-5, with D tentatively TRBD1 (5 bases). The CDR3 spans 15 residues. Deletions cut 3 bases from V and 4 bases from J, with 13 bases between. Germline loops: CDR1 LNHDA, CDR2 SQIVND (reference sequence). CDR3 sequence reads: CASSMKQGGNQPQHF. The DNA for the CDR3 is TGTGCCAGTAGTATGAAGCAGGGAGGGAATCAGCCCCAGCATTTT. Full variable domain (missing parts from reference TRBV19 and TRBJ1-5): DGGITQSPKYLFRKEGQNVTLSCEQNLNHDAMYWYRQDPGQGLRLIYYSQIVNDFQKGDIAEGYSVSREKKESFPLTVTSAQKNPTAFYLCASSMKQGGNQPQHFGDGTRLSIL.

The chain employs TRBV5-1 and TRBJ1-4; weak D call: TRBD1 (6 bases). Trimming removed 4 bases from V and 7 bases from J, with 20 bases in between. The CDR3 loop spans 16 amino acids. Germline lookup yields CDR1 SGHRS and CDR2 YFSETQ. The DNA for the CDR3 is TGCGCCAGCAGCCTCCCTGGTACAGGGACGGGTGAAAAACTGTTTTTT. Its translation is CASSLPGTGTGEKLFF.

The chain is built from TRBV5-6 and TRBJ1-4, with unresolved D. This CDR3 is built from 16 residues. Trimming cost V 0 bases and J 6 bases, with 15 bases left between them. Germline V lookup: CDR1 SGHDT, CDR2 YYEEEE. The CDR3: CASSLDSSALYEKLFF. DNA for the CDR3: TGTGCCAGCAGCTTGGACAGCTCGGCTTTATATGAAAAACTGTTTTTT.

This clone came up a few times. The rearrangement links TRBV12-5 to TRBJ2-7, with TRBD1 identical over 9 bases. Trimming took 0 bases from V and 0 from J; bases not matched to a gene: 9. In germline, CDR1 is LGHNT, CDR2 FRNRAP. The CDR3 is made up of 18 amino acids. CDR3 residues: CASGLVPRDRASSYEQYF. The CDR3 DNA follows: TGTGCTAGTGGTTTGGTACCCCGGGACAGGGCCAGCTCCTACGAGCAGTACTTC.

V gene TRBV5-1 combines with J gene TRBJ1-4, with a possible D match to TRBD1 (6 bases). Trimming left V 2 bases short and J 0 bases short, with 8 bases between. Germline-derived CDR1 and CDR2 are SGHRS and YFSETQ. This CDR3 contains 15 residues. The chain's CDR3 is CASSLQGTTNEKLFF. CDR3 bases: TGCGCCAGCAGCTTACAGGGAACAACTAATGAAAAACTGTTTTTT.

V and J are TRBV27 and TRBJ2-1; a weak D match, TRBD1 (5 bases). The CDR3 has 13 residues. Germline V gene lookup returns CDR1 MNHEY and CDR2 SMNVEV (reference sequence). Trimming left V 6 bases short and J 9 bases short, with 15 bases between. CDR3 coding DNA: TGTGCCAGCAGGGATTTGGACATCTTTGAGCAGTTCTTC. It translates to CASRDLDIFEQFF.

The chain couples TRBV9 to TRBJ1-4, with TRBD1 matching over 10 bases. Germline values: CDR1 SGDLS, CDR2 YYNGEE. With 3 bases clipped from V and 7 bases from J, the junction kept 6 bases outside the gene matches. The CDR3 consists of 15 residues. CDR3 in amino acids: CASSARGTGVEKLFF. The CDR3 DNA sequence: TGTGCCAGCAGCGCTAGGGGGACAGGGGTTGAAAAACTGTTTTTT.

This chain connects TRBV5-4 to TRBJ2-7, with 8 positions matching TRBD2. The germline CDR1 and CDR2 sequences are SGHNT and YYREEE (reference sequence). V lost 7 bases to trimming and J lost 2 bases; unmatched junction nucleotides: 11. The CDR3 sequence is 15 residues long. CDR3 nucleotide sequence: TGTGCCAGCCGAAGGGAGTTAGCGGGGCCCTACGAGCAGTACTTC. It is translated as CASRRELAGPYEQYF.

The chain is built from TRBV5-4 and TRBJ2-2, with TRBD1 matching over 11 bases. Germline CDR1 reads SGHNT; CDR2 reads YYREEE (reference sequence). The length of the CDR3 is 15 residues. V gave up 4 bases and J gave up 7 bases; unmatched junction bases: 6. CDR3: CASSGRTGGHGELFF. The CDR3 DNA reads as TGTGCCAGCAGCGGAAGGACAGGGGGCCACGGGGAGCTGTTTTTT.

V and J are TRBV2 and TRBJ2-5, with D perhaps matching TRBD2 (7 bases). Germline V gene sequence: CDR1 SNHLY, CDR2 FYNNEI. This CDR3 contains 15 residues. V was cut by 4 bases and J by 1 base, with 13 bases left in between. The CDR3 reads CASSVGGAGQETQYF. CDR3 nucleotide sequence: TGTGCCAGCAGTGTGGGGGGGGCTGGCCAAGAGACCCAGTACTTC.

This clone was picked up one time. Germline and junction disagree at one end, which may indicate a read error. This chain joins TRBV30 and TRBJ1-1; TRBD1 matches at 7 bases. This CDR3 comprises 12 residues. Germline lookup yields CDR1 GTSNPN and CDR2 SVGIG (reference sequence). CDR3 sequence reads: CAWSEAGGIQHF. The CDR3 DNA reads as TGTGCCTGGAGTGAAGCAGGGGGAATTCAACATTTT.

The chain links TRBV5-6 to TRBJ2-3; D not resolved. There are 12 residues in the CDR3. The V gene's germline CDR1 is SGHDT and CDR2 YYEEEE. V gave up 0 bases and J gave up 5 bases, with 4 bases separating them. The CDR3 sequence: CASSLGVDTQYF. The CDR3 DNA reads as TGTGCCAGCAGCTTGGGCGTAGATACGCAGTATTTT.

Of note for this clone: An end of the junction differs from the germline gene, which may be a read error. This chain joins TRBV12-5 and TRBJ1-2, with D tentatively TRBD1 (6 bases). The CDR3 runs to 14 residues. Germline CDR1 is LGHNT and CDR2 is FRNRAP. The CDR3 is CASGPRGGAASTLF. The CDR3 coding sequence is TGTGCTAGTGGTCCCCGTGGGGGGGCGGCTTCTACGTTATTC.

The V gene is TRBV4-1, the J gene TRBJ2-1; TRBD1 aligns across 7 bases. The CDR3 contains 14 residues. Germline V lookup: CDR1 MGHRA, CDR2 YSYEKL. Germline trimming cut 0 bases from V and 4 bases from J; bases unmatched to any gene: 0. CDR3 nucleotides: TGCGCCAGCAGCCAAGAGACAGGGTACAATGAGCAGTTCTTC. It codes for CASSQETGYNEQFF.

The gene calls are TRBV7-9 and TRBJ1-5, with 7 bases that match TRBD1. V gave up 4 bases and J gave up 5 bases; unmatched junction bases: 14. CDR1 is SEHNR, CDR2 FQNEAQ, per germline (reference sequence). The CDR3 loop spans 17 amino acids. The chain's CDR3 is CASSSWTGGGAYQPQHF. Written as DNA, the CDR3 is TGTGCCAGCAGCTCCTGGACAGGCGGAGGGGCGTATCAGCCCCAGCATTTT.

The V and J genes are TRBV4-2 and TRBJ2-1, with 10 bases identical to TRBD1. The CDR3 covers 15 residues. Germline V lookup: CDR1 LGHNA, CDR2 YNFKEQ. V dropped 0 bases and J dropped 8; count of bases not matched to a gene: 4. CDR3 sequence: CASSQDPGTGDEQFF. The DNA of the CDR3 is TGTGCCAGCAGCCAAGACCCCGGGACAGGGGATGAGCAGTTCTTC.

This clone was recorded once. The CDR3 region is CASSPGGTGELFF. For the CDR3, the DNA is TGCGCCAGCAGCCCCGGTGGCACCGGGGAGCTGTTTTTT. This chain links TRBV5-1 with TRBJ2-2; D not resolved. Per germline, CDR1 SGHRS and CDR2 YFSETQ. Trimming cost V 4 bases and J 4 bases, with 8 bases left between them. The CDR3 runs 13 residues.